These T cell receptor beta chains were read from a single sample in a study of blood T cell repertoires in COVID-19. Measured with immunoSEQ multiplex PCR; TCRdb has only the in-frame clones, and not every one. The sample carries over 120,000 clones, over 70% recorded once. The sequencing sample was made of peripheral blood. Receptors originate from a woman aged 50 to 60 with acute or convalescent COVID-19. Each CDR3 is given with its conserved first and last residue. D genes are given only for firm matches. Size is omitted from some rows. Given values are once, few, many or a class for expanded clones.

size | D | J | V | CDR3 | DNA
. | TRBD1 | TRBJ1-6 | TRBV10-3 | CAISELTGPNSPLHF | TGTGCCATCAGCGAACTGACAGGGCCTAATTCACCCCTCCACTTT
. | TRBD1 | TRBJ1-5 | TRBV19 | CASSPDRDYDQPQHF | TGTGCCAGTAGCCCCGACAGGGATTACGATCAGCCCCAGCATTTT
. | TRBD2 | TRBJ2-3 | TRBV18 | CASSPPLRGGTDTQYF | TGTGCCAGCTCACCACCGCTGCGGGGGGGCACAGATACGCAGTATTTT
. | TRBD2 | TRBJ2-2 | TRBV5-8 | CASRLYTGLAGVSNTGELFF | TGTGCCAGCAGGTTATACACCGGACTAGCGGGAGTTTCTAACACCGGGGAGCTGTTTTTT
. | . | TRBJ1-1 | TRBV3-1/TRBV3-2 | CASSQARNTEAFF | TGTGCCAGCAGCCAAGCGCGGAACACTGAAGCTTTCTTT
. | . | TRBJ2-7 | TRBV7-8 | CASSLLAPYEQYF | TGTGCCAGCAGCTTACTAGCACCTTACGAGCAGTACTTC
. | . | TRBJ2-1 | TRBV5-1 | CASSYTGSSYNEQFF | TGCGCCAGCAGCTACACAGGGTCCTCCTACAATGAGCAGTTCTTC
. | . | TRBJ1-5 | TRBV27 | CASRRGESNQPQHF | TGTGCCAGCAGACGGGGGGAGAGCAATCAGCCCCAGCATTTT
once | . | TRBJ1-3 | TRBV19 | CASSSYNSGNTIYF | TGTGCCAGTAGTTCGTACAACTCTGGAAACACCATATATTTT
. | . | TRBJ1-2 | TRBV20-1 | CSAATGYGYTF | TGCAGTGCCGCGACAGGTTATGGCTACACCTTC
few | . | TRBJ1-2 | TRBV9 | CASSVDTPRGGYTF | TGTGCCAGCAGCGTAGACACCCCAAGAGGCGGCTACACCTTC
. | . | TRBJ1-4 | TRBV25-1 | CASSESGRGEKLFF | TGTGCCAGCAGTGAATCGGGCAGGGGAGAAAAACTGTTTTTT
. | . | TRBJ1-5 | TRBV10-3 | CAISESRRGGQPQHF | TGTGCCATCAGTGAGTCGAGGCGGGGGGGACAGCCCCAGCATTTT
. | . | TRBJ2-3 | TRBV7-9 | CASSLRVGEFADTQYF | TGTGCCAGCAGCTTACGGGTCGGGGAATTCGCAGATACGCAGTATTTT
. | . | TRBJ1-4 | TRBV5-1 | CASRGRVDEKLFF | TGCGCCAGCAGGGGCAGGGTGGACGAAAAACTGTTTTTT
. | . | TRBJ2-5 | TRBV7-9 | CASSGLRGRLQETQYF | TGTGCCAGCAGCGGCCTGCGGGGACGATTGCAAGAGACCCAGTACTTC
. | TRBD1 | TRBJ1-1 | TRBV18 | CASSGRQGGNTEAFF | TGTGCCAGCTCAGGCCGACAGGGGGGGAACACTGAAGCTTTCTTT
. | . | TRBJ1-4 | TRBV5-8 | CASADRKATNEKLFF | TGTGCCAGCGCCGACAGGAAGGCAACTAATGAAAAACTGTTTTTT
. | TRBD2 | TRBJ2-1 | TRBV14 | CASSQVWLAGNYYNEQFF | TGTGCCAGCAGCCAAGTCTGGCTAGCGGGGAATTACTACAATGAGCAGTTCTTC
few | . | TRBJ2-3 | TRBV7-2 | CASRPGGVTDTQYF | TGTGCCAGCAGGCCCGGCGGGGTCACAGATACGCAGTATTTT